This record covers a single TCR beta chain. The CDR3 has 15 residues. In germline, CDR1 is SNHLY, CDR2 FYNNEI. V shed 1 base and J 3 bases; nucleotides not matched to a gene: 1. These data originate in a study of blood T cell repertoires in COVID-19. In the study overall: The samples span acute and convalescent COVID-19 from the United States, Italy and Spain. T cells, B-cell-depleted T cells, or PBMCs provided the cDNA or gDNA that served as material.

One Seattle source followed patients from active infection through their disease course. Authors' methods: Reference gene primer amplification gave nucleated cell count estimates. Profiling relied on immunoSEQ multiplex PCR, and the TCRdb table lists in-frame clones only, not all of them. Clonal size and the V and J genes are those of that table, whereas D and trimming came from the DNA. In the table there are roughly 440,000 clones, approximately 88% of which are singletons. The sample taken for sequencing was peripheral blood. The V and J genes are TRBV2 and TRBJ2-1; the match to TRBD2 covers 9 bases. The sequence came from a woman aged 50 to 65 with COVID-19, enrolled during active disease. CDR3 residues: CASSEETSGYNEQFF. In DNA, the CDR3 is TGTGCCAGCAGTGAAGAGACTAGCGGCTACAATGAGCAGTTCTTC.